The TCR beta chain under discussion was sequenced for a study of blood T cell repertoires in COVID-19. Study background: Whether acute or convalescent, the COVID-19 samples came from the United States, Italy and Spain. Sample material is recorded as cDNA or gDNA derived from T cells, B-cell-depleted T cells, or PBMCs.

CDR1 and CDR2 from the germline V gene are MGHDK and SYGVNS. V was pared by 1 base and J by 3 bases, with 12 bases between. The CDR3 spans 15 residues. Authors' methods: It was from reference gene primer amplification that nucleated cell counts were estimated. Here immunoSEQ multiplex PCR was the method, and the copy in TCRdb shows in-frame clones only, minus some. V, J and clone size are taken as reported in that table, and D and trimming were inferred from the DNA itself. The repertoire holds under 140,000 clones, with over 65% as singletons. This chain links TRBV25-1 with TRBJ1-1; a possible D gene is TRBD1 (5 bases). The source of this sequence is an elderly woman with acute or convalescent COVID-19. Sequenced material: peripheral blood. CDR3 DNA sequence: TGTGCCAGCAGTGAATCCACGGGAGGGGACACTGAAGCTTTCTTT. Amino acids: CASSESTGGDTEAFF. The full variable domain, in which reference TRBV25-1 and TRBJ1-1 provide the parts outside the CDR3, is EADIYQTPRYLVIGTGKKITLECSQTMGHDKMYWYQQDPGMELHLIHYSYGVNSTEKGDLSSESTVSRIRTEHFPLTLESARPSHTSQYLCASSESTGGDTEAFFGQGTRLTVV.